This T cell receptor beta chain is from a study of identical twins. This clonotype has a handful of counts. From the 5' RACE reads, TCRdb called clonotypes with MiXCR, one entry per CDR3 protein. The sample includes around 220,000 distinct CDR3 sequences, more than 13% of them seen just once. V was shortened by 0 bases and J by 4 bases, with 11 bases between the two germline ends. CDR3 size: 15 residues. Germline V CDR1 and CDR2: SGHKS, YYEKEE (reference sequence). The TCR sequence derives from a woman aged 18-29 years in good health. Sequencing was performed on memory (CD45RO+) T cells sorted from blood. This rearrangement joins TRBV5-5 to TRBJ2-1, with D perhaps TRBD1 (6 bases). The CDR3 loop is CASSLGGQLYNEQFF. The CDR3 bases are TGTGCCAGCAGCTTGGGAGGACAGCTTTACAATGAGCAGTTCTTC.